This T cell receptor beta chain was found in a study of T cell clones after liver transplantation. Looking at the study overall: A pre-transplant mixed lymphocyte reaction with TCRbeta sequencing defined graft-donor-reactive clones followed in post-transplant blood. Three of eight recipients were HCV-positive; others had non-autoimmune, non-viral indications. Timepoints were pre-transplant, pre-withdrawal, and after withdrawal was completed or failed.

As concerns this clone: Its matching antigen is unknown.

In germline, CDR1 is SGHVS, CDR2 FQNEAQ. The CDR3 covers 15 residues. V was trimmed by 0 bases and J by 4 bases, leaving 12 bases between them. Study conclusions and caveats: In a couple of subjects, few donor cells limited the measurable donor-reactive repertoire.

Assay used: immunoSEQ multiplex PCR; TCRdb lists only in-frame clones, some missing. The table lists some 23,000 clones, about three quarters of them singletons, with approximately 2.9% in the top ten. This material consisted of CD4+ T cells from blood, taken before liver transplant. The TCR originated in a human donor who received a liver transplant. The V and J genes are TRBV7-8 and TRBJ2-5; D tentatively reads TRBD1 or TRBD2 (5 bases each). CDR3 region: CASSLAGVRGETQYF. CDR3 sequence (DNA): TGTGCCAGCAGCTTAGCGGGGGTAAGAGGAGAGACCCAGTACTTC.